This TCR beta chain was obtained from a study of cytomegalovirus exposure and HLA in healthy donors. Broader study findings: In the analysis, some V segments, TRBV6-2 and TRBV6-3 included, were excluded as indistinguishable. The study carried out a later analysis of TCR beta sequences. It associated 15,000 to 20,000 of them with specific HLA alleles at a false discovery rate of 0.05.

This CDR3 comprises 15 residues. The V gene lost 3 bases and the J gene lost 3 bases, with 14 bases spanning the gap. Germline V lookup: CDR1 ENHRY, CDR2 SYGVKD. This clone was detected ten times or more. Its antigen is not identified. PCR was performed using 60 Vbeta and 13 Jbeta primers. The method was immunoSEQ multiplex PCR; TCRdb's version includes in-frame clones alone and lacks a portion of them. Among 160,000 or so clones, about 73% were seen once, and the ten largest hold 2.5% to 3.5%. The gene calls are TRBV10-3 and TRBJ1-2, with D tentatively TRBD1 (5 bases). Material for sequencing was PBMCs. This sequence was found in a woman in her thirties or forties in good health and CMV-seronegative. CDR3 protein: CAISDQGFGDYGYTF. CDR3 coding DNA: TGTGCCATCAGTGATCAGGGTTTCGGCGACTATGGCTACACCTTC.